This entry features one TCR beta chain sequence. This sample is part of a study of T cells after somatic rescue of genetic block. Clones were sequenced by immunoSEQ multiplex PCR, and TCRdb holds only the in-frame ones, with some missing. Of 70,000 to 95,000 clones in the sample, over 80% were seen once. Germline assignment: CDR1 MNHNS and CDR2 SASEGT. The CDR3 runs to 16 residues. Trimming removed 4 bases at V and 4 bases at J, with 17 bases between. This TCR was recovered from a woman aged 18 to 35. The specimen sequenced was peripheral blood mononuclear cells (PBMCs). The V call is TRBV6-1, the J call TRBJ1-5; possible D gene TRBD1, 5 bases. CDR3 residues: CASSAVGVGVNQPQHF. The CDR3 DNA reads TGTGCCAGCAGTGCGGTGGGGGTTGGAGTAAATCAGCCCCAGCATTTT.